Listed below are T cell receptor beta chains from one sample, sequenced in a study of human T cells and chemical hapten exposure. TCRdb re-analysed the RACE reads in MiXCR, keeping a single row per CDR3 protein. The sample yields 100,000 to 150,000 distinct CDR3 sequences, about 11% seen once. The material sequenced was whole blood, taken in connection with sensitization to the hapten diphenylcyclopropenone (DPC). The receptors stem from a woman aged 50 to 60 with alopecia areata. Some clones in this sample may be carry-over from other donors' samples. The CDR3 runs from the conserved cysteine through the conserved F or W. The order of the fields is V gene, clone size, D gene, J gene, CDR3 protein, CDR3 DNA. A D gene is named only where the DNA matches it firmly. Only some rows state a clone size, as once, few, many or a class for expanded clones.

TRBV3-1	many	.	TRBJ2-1	CASSQGGVGWFF	TGTGCCAGCAGCCAAGGTGGGGTAGGGTGGTTCTTC
TRBV6-5	few	TRBD2	TRBJ2-5	CASSHGGEETQYF	TGTGCCAGCAGCCACGGGGGGGAAGAGACCCAGTACTTC
TRBV6-2/TRBV6-3	.	.	TRBJ2-2	CASSRSTARNTGELFF	TGTGCCAGCAGTCGATCGACAGCGAGGAACACCGGGGAGCTGTTTTTT
TRBV27	few	TRBD1	TRBJ1-1	CASKRTGGANTEAFF	TGTGCCAGCAAAAGGACAGGGGGCGCGAACACTGAAGCTTTCTTT
TRBV7-2	.	.	TRBJ1-3	CASSQARARNTIYF	TGTGCCAGCAGCCAGGCCCGGGCCCGAAACACCATATATTTT
TRBV12-3/TRBV12-4	few	.	TRBJ2-3	CASSSRVGTQYF	TGTGCCAGCAGTTCTAGGGTGGGTACGCAGTATTTT
TRBV7-2	.	TRBD2	TRBJ2-3	CASALAGRSTDTQYF	TGTGCCAGCGCACTAGCGGGTCGTAGCACAGATACGCAGTATTTT
TRBV6-4	few	.	TRBJ1-1	CASSEWGGMNTEAFF	TGTGCCAGCAGTGAGTGGGGGGGAATGAACACTGAAGCTTTCTTT
TRBV5-1	.	.	TRBJ2-7	CASNDGRIGVDEQYF	TGCGCCAGCAACGACGGACGCATTGGGGTAGACGAGCAGTACTTC
TRBV9	.	TRBD2	TRBJ2-1	CASSVDWGGADTPYNEQFF	TGTGCCAGCAGCGTAGATTGGGGAGGGGCGGACACACCCTACAATGAGCAGTTCTTC
TRBV6-4	.	.	TRBJ2-3	CATESDRLRTDTQYF	TGTGCCACCGAAAGTGACAGACTCCGTACAGATACGCAGTATTTT
TRBV29-1	many	.	TRBJ2-1	CSAIAQEGVQFF	TGCAGCGCTATAGCCCAGGAGGGGGTGCAGTTCTTC
TRBV12-3/TRBV12-4	few	.	TRBJ2-7	CASSRLRVGEQYF	TGTGCCAGCAGCCGACTCAGGGTCGGAGAGCAGTACTTC
TRBV12-3/TRBV12-4	few	TRBD1	TRBJ2-5	CASSPGTGGALETQYF	TGTGCCAGCAGTCCTGGGACAGGGGGCGCGTTAGAGACCCAGTACTTC
TRBV3-1	few	TRBD2	TRBJ2-5	CASRLGLAGDTETQYF	TGTGCCAGCAGACTGGGGCTAGCGGGGGACACAGAGACCCAGTACTTC
TRBV6-6	.	TRBD2	TRBJ2-1	CASSYGLAMASYNEQFF	TGTGCCAGCAGTTACGGACTAGCGATGGCGTCTTACAATGAGCAGTTCTTC
TRBV18	few	.	TRBJ1-3	CASSPTALSGNTIYF	TGTGCCAGCTCACCCACAGCACTCTCTGGAAACACCATATATTTT
TRBV5-1	.	TRBD2	TRBJ2-3	CASSHSGGADTQYF	TGCGCCAGCAGCCATAGCGGGGGAGCAGATACGCAGTATTTT
TRBV7-2	.	TRBD2	TRBJ2-7	CASSRPAALGVGLAGAYEQYF	TGTGCCAGCAGTAGGCCTGCAGCTCTAGGCGTAGGACTAGCGGGAGCCTACGAGCAGTACTTC
TRBV5-1	many	.	TRBJ2-1	CASSLEGGASRNEQFF	TGCGCCAGCAGCTTGGAAGGGGGGGCCAGTCGAAATGAGCAGTTCTTC
TRBV20-1	few	TRBD2	TRBJ2-3	CSARQLAGEGDTQYF	TGCAGTGCTAGACAACTAGCGGGAGAAGGAGATACGCAGTATTTT
TRBV20-1	many	.	TRBJ2-2	CSARPPLYGSTGELFF	TGCAGTGCTAGACCTCCGCTATACGGCAGCACCGGGGAGCTGTTTTTT
TRBV7-2	few	.	TRBJ1-2	CASSIGRFYGYTF	TGTGCCAGCAGCATCGGACGGTTCTATGGCTACACCTTC
TRBV6-5	.	.	TRBJ2-7	CASSYTGHWEQYF	TGTGCCAGCAGTTACACAGGACACTGGGAGCAGTACTTC
TRBV12-3/TRBV12-4	few	.	TRBJ1-3	CASIGHTRNTIYF	TGTGCCAGCATCGGGCATACCAGGAACACCATATATTTT
TRBV18	.	TRBD2	TRBJ2-1	CASSPGIAGDEQFF	TGTGCCAGCTCCCCGGGAATAGCGGGAGATGAGCAGTTCTTC
TRBV6-5	.	.	TRBJ1-1	CASSYSPGNTEAFF	TGTGCCAGCAGTTACTCTCCGGGGAACACTGAAGCTTTCTTT
TRBV27	few	TRBD2	TRBJ2-5	CASSLHGLAGGPEEETQYF	TGTGCCAGCAGTTTACATGGACTAGCGGGAGGGCCGGAGGAAGAGACCCAGTACTTC
TRBV3-1	few	.	TRBJ2-6	CASSPRGTGANVLTF	TGTGCCAGCAGCCCCCGAGGGACTGGGGCCAACGTCCTGACTTTC
TRBV20-1	.	TRBD1	TRBJ1-4	CSAGTVGEKLFF	TGCAGTGCCGGGACAGTCGGAGAAAAACTGTTTTTT
TRBV24-1	many	.	TRBJ2-2	CATSDLRAGHRELFF	TGTGCCACCAGTGATTTGCGGGCAGGGCACCGGGAGCTGTTTTTT
TRBV9	few	.	TRBJ2-2	CASDKEDTGELFF	TGTGCCAGCGATAAGGAAGACACCGGGGAGCTGTTTTTT
TRBV5-6	.	.	TRBJ1-6	CASSSGSGRKDSPLHF	TGTGCCAGCAGCTCGGGGTCGGGGCGGAAAGATTCACCCCTCCACTTT
TRBV5-6	few	.	TRBJ2-5	CASSQINRVKETQYF	TGTGCCAGCAGCCAGATAAATCGAGTAAAAGAGACCCAGTACTTC
TRBV27	few	.	TRBJ1-5	CASSLLWGGQPQHF	TGTGCCAGCAGTTTATTGTGGGGCGGTCAGCCCCAGCATTTT
TRBV28	.	.	TRBJ2-3	CTSSLSGDTQYF	TGTACCAGCAGTTTATCCGGGGATACGCAGTATTTT
TRBV29-1	.	.	TRBJ2-7	CSVEGGHSSYEQYF	TGCAGCGTTGAGGGGGGACACAGCTCCTACGAGCAGTACTTC
TRBV29-1	many	TRBD2	TRBJ2-1	CSVDDETSGILREQFF	TGCAGCGTTGATGATGAGACTAGCGGGATCCTAAGGGAGCAGTTCTTC
TRBV5-1	.	.	TRBJ2-3	CASSQTGGSTDTQYF	TGCGCCAGCAGCCAAACCGGGGGAAGTACAGATACGCAGTATTTT
TRBV21-1	few	.	TRBJ1-1	CASARLYGAGTEAFF	TGTGCCAGCGCCCGCCTTTACGGGGCAGGTACTGAAGCTTTCTTT
TRBV12-3/TRBV12-4	few	.	TRBJ2-7	CASSFSGVYEQYF	TGTGCCAGCAGTTTCTCAGGCGTGTACGAGCAGTACTTC
TRBV25-1	few	.	TRBJ1-1	CASSELRGAAFF	TGTGCCAGCAGTGAATTGCGGGGGGCGGCTTTCTTT
TRBV5-1	many	.	TRBJ2-7	CASSLDGGGRPLQYF	TGCGCCAGCAGCTTGGATGGAGGTGGGCGTCCACTGCAGTACTTC
TRBV12-3/TRBV12-4	few	.	TRBJ1-1	CASSPRIMKAFF	TGTGCCAGCAGCCCGAGAATTATGAAGGCTTTCTTT
TRBV6-2/TRBV6-3	.	.	TRBJ1-2	CASNFDSIPNYGYTF	TGTGCCAGCAATTTTGACAGTATACCGAACTATGGCTACACCTTC
TRBV12-3/TRBV12-4	.	.	TRBJ2-7	CASSLAGRVETYEQYF	TGTGCCAGCAGTTTAGCGGGGCGGGTTGAAACCTACGAGCAGTACTTC
TRBV28	few	.	TRBJ2-7	CASSRSYEQYF	TGTGCCAGCAGTCGCAGCTACGAGCAGTACTTC